This T cell receptor beta chain was identified in a study of T-cell reconstitution after alpha-beta-depleted transplantation in children. This clonotype was detected only a few times. Its specificity is unknown. CDR3 length: 14 residues. J lost 3 bases, V lost 5 bases, and 8 bases had no gene match. Germline V lookup: CDR1 DFQATT, CDR2 SNEGSKA (reference sequence). Study findings and constraints: Most T-cell counts and diversity one year after the transplant came from T cells that were newly produced. It was reported that alpha-beta T cells came from several hundred expanded graft clones (about two months after transplant). Day-60 TCRbeta diversity that was high in some patients was derived from surviving recipient T cells and thymic progenitors.

Using unique molecular identifiers, the investigators prepared the TCRbeta library. MiXCR was run by TCRdb on the PCR reads, yielding one entry per CDR3 protein. The table has a few hundred thousand distinct CDR3 sequences, 20% to 30% seen once. V gene TRBV20-1 combines with J gene TRBJ2-3, with 7 bases identical to TRBD2. The sample in question was PBMCs, obtained before TCRalphabeta/CD19-depleted stem cell transplant. This TCR was recovered from a boy under two years old with Wiskott-Aldrich syndrome, due to receive a stem cell transplant. The CDR3 reads CSAPKREGTDTQYF. CDR3 nucleotides: TGCAGTGCTCCAAAGCGGGAAGGGACAGATACGCAGTATTTT.